This T cell receptor (beta chain) is drawn from a study of CD8+ T cells in alopecia areata. Study outcomes and limitations: Sharing of TCRs across patients appeared less clear than in mice, possibly for HLA-related reasons. Resident alphabeta T cells of normal skin are also sequenced in scalp samples. Across lesional scalp, and particularly alopecia totalis/universalis, clonality surpassed that of normal scalp.

This CDR3 comprises 16 residues. Losses at the gene ends were 4 bases for V and 0 bases for J; bases not matched to a gene: 0. Per the germline V gene, CDR1 is MRHNA and CDR2 is SNTAGT. This clone appeared many times. What it recognizes is unknown. Once RNA had been extracted, it was reverse transcribed into cDNA to act as the sequencing template. Sequenced by immunoSEQ multiplex PCR; TCRdb stores in-frame clones only, minus some. Of some 150,000 clones listed, less than 65% are singletons. PBMCs, the starting material, were the source of sorted CD4+ and CD8+ T cells. The chain carries TRBV6-4 and TRBJ2-6, with TRBD1 matching 10 bases. The source material was CD8+ T cells sorted from blood. The TCR originated in a human donor in good health. The CDR3 DNA is TGTGCCAGCAGTGGGACAGGGGGCTCTGGGGCCAACGTCCTGACTTTC. It is translated as CASSGTGGSGANVLTF.